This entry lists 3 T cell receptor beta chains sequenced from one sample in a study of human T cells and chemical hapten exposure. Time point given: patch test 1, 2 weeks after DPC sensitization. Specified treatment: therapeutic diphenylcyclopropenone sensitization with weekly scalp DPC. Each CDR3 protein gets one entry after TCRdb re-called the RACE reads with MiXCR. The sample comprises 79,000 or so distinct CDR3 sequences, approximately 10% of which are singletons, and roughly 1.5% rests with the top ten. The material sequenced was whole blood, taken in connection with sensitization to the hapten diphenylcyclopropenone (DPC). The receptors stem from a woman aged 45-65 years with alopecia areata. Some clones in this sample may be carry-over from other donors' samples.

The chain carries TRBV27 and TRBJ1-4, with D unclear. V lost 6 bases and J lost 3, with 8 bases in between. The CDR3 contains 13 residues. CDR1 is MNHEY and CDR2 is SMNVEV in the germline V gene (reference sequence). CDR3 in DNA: TGTGCCAGCAGATTACAGCCTAATGAAAAACTGTTTTTT. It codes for CASRLQPNEKLFF.

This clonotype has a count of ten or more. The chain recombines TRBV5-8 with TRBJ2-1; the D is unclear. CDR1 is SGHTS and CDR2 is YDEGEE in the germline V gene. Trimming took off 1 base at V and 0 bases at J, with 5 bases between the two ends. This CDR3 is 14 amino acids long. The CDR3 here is CASSLTNSYNEQFF. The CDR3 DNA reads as TGTGCCAGCAGCTTGACTAACTCCTACAATGAGCAGTTCTTC.

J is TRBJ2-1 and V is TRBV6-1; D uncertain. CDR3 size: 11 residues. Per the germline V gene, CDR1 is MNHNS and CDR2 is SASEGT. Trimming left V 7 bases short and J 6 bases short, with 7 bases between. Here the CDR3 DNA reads TGTGCCAGCACCTACCTCAATGAGCAGTTCTTC. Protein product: CASTYLNEQFF.